This T cell receptor (beta chain) was sequenced in a study of OX40 agonist ivuxolimab in advanced cancers. Study in general: Of the participants, around 39% had some prior anti-PD-1, anti-PD-L1 or anti-CTLA-4 therapy, which was allowed.

Study-level results: Averaging showed that CD8+ T cells had more expanded clones than CD4+ did.

The CDR3 totals 15 residues. The germline V gene has CDR1 LGHNT and CDR2 FRNRAP. The ends were cut back, 7 bases at V and 5 bases at J, with 18 bases in the middle. As regards this clone: The target antigen is unknown.

Some clones are missing from TCRdb's copy, which holds only in-frame ones; the method was immunoSEQ multiplex PCR. Among around 43,000 clones, 86% were seen once, and the ten largest hold about 13%. The V and J genes are TRBV12-5 and TRBJ1-5; a possible D gene is TRBD1 (6 bases). The sample in question was CD4+ or CD8+ T cells sorted from blood, obtained in a trial of the OX40 agonist ivuxolimab. The TCR sequence derives from an adult with an advanced solid tumor such as melanoma, head and neck, liver or kidney cancer. The CDR3 region has the DNA TGTGCTAGTGCCATACGTAGGGGGGCGGATCAGCCCCAGCATTTT. The encoded protein is CASAIRRGADQPQHF.